These 18 T cell receptor beta chains share one sample of origin, sequenced in a study of blood T cells in healthy people across ages. It was with a sample-barcoded 5' primer and a J-beta primer mix that a second PCR of roughly 7 to 12 cycles was run. In TCRdb, the 5' RACE reads were re-called with MiXCR into one record per CDR3 protein. The data show hundreds of thousands of distinct CDR3 sequences, more than 50% seen once. The sequenced sample consisted of blood. The receptors here all came from a man in his forties or fifties in good health.

This chain connects TRBV28 to TRBJ2-5, with D unclear. V dropped 7 bases and J dropped 1 base, with 10 bases sitting between them. Per the germline V gene, CDR1 is MDHEN and CDR2 is SYDVKM. CDR3 size: 13 residues. CDR3 amino acids: CASKKDGQETQYF. The CDR3, as DNA: TGTGCCAGCAAAAAGGACGGCCAAGAGACCCAGTACTTC.

The chain combines TRBV5-1 with TRBJ2-1, with D perhaps matching TRBD1 or TRBD2 (5 bases each). The CDR3 totals 16 residues. V shed 4 bases and J shed 9 bases, with 23 bases lying between them. In germline, CDR1 is SGHRS, CDR2 YFSETQ. CDR3 nucleotide sequence: TGCGCCAGCAGCCACGGGACGGCAAATCGGGGAGCTGAGCAGTTCTTC. Protein: CASSHGTANRGAEQFF.

The chain joins TRBV29-1 to TRBJ2-7; D not certain. V lost 4 bases and J 2 bases, leaving 9 bases between the germline ends. The germline CDR1 and CDR2 sequences are SQVTM and ANQGSEA. This CDR3 comprises 12 residues. CDR3 nucleotides: TGCAGCGTTGCGGTAGGGACCTACGAGCAGTACTTC. It encodes CSVAVGTYEQYF.

This clonotype was seen a handful of times. V is TRBV9 and J is TRBJ2-2; 9 nucleotides line up with TRBD1. There are 15 residues in the CDR3. V lost 2 bases, J lost 3 bases, and 2 bases stayed unmatched. Germline CDR1 and CDR2: SGDLS and YYNGEE. The CDR3 coding sequence is TGTGCCAGCAGCGTCGACAGGGGGTACACCGGGGAGCTGTTTTTT. Amino acid sequence: CASSVDRGYTGELFF.

This sequence joins TRBV7-9 and TRBJ2-1; 9 bases match TRBD2. The V gene end was trimmed by 2 bases and the J gene end by 5 bases; junction bases not matched to a gene: 13. Germline CDR1 reads SEHNR; CDR2 reads FQNEAQ (reference sequence). The CDR3 is 18 amino acids. The CDR3 region is CASSLISLAGTNNNEQFF. CDR3 DNA: TGTGCCAGCAGCTTAATCTCGCTAGCGGGAACTAACAACAATGAGCAGTTCTTC.

The CDR3 region has the DNA TGTGCCAGCAGTGACAGGGGCGGTCGCAATCAGCCCCAGCATTTT. Translated: CASSDRGGRNQPQHF. This rearrangement joins TRBV7-8 to TRBJ1-5; TRBD1 matches at 8 bases. This CDR3 comprises 15 residues. Germline CDR1 SGHVS, CDR2 FQNEAQ. V trimming: 6 bases; J trimming: 2 bases; junction bases outside the gene matches: 6.

The rearrangement links TRBV5-1 to TRBJ1-1; D call uncertain. The CDR3 has 14 residues. Germline loops: CDR1 SGHRS, CDR2 YFSETQ. V gave up 1 base and J gave up 4 bases, with 11 bases separating them. CDR3 sequence: CASSLPGQGTEAFF. The CDR3 nucleotides read TGCGCCAGCAGCTTGCCTGGGCAAGGCACTGAAGCTTTCTTT.

CDR3 residues: CASSLGIPSTDTQYF. The CDR3 nucleotides read TGTGCCAGCAGCTTAGGGATCCCCAGCACAGATACGCAGTATTTT. This chain joins TRBV7-2 and TRBJ2-3; the D is unclear. The CDR3 loop spans 15 amino acids. CDR1 and CDR2 from the germline V gene are SGHTA and FQGNSA. V shed 1 base and J shed 0 bases, with 8 bases lying between them. Looking up the rest from reference TRBV7-2 and TRBJ2-3 gives the full variable domain: GAGVSQSPSNKVTEKGKDVELRCDPISGHTALYWYRQSLGQGLEFLIYFQGNSAPDKSGLPSDRFSAERTGGSVSTLTIQRTQQEDSAVYLCASSLGIPSTDTQYFGPGTRLTVL.

This clonotype was detected ten times or more. The chain couples TRBV3-1 to TRBJ2-6, with D maybe TRBD2 (5 bases). Trimming took off 5 bases at V and 1 base at J, with 9 bases between the two ends. Germline CDR1 and CDR2: LGHDT and YNNKEL (reference sequence). CDR3 length: 15 amino acids. The CDR3 DNA reads as TGTGCCAGCAGCTGGACGGGGTCTGGGGCCAACGTCCTGACTTTC. Its translation is CASSWTGSGANVLTF.

Points on this clonotype: An end of the junction differs from the germline gene, which may be a read error. The chain is built from TRBV6-2 or TRBV6-3 and TRBJ1-4, with D perhaps matching TRBD1 (5 bases). Germline CDR1 reads MNHEY; CDR2 reads SVGEGT. The CDR3 runs 15 residues. The CDR3 DNA sequence: TGTGCTAGCAGTTACTCCGACAGACTTAATGAAAAACTGTTTTTT. This sequence encodes CASSYSDRLNEKLFF.

Comment on this clonotype: The germline gene is not matched at one end of the junction; a read error may be the cause. The V and J genes are TRBV4-1 and TRBJ2-3; D is unresolved. The CDR3 totals 18 residues. In germline, CDR1 is MGHRA, CDR2 YSYEKL. CDR3 loop: CASSQDQRGTSSTDMQYF. The CDR3 DNA reads TGCGCCAGCAGCCAAGATCAACGTGGCACTTCAAGCACAGATATGCAGTATTTT.

The chain combines TRBV2 with TRBJ2-7; D not certain. The V and J ends lost 10 bases and 3 bases respectively, with 16 bases between them. This CDR3 has 13 residues. Germline-derived CDR1 and CDR2 are SNHLY and FYNNEI. The CDR3 loop is CATAAGPSYEQYF. Written as DNA, the CDR3 is TGTGCCACCGCTGCCGGGCCCAGCTACGAGCAGTACTTC.

The chain uses TRBV5-1 and TRBJ2-1; TRBD2 aligns across 7 bases. CDR1 and CDR2 (germline): SGHRS, YFSETQ. With V trimmed by 4 bases and J by 4 bases, 17 bases remained unmatched. The CDR3 has 18 amino acids. For the CDR3, the DNA is TGCGCCAGCAGCCGAACCGGGACTACCGTCGTAAAATACAATGAGCAGTTCTTC. This translates into CASSRTGTTVVKYNEQFF.

The rearrangement joins TRBV11-2 to TRBJ2-1; 10 nucleotides match TRBD1. There are 15 residues in the CDR3. With V trimmed by 1 base and J by 9 bases, 6 bases remained unmatched. Germline V gives CDR1 SGHAT, CDR2 FQNNGV. CDR3 residues: CASSLGGTGAVEQFF. The DNA for the CDR3 is TGTGCCAGCAGCTTAGGTGGGACAGGGGCCGTTGAGCAGTTCTTC.

The sample holds a few counts of this clonotype. V is TRBV29-1 and J is TRBJ2-1; the D is unclear. From germline, CDR1 is SQVTM and CDR2 ANQGSEA. CDR3 length equals 10 residues. V was cut by 4 bases and J by 13 bases, with 11 bases left in between. The CDR3 here is CSVVTVGQFF. Written as DNA, the CDR3 is TGCAGCGTTGTAACTGTGGGCCAGTTCTTC.

The table lists this clonotype with a few counts. The CDR3, as DNA: TGTGCCAGCAGATCCTGGGATGATGAGCAGTTCTTC. It yields the protein CASRSWDDEQFF. The chain links TRBV6-5 to TRBJ2-1; D remains unclear. Germline V gene sequence: CDR1 MNHEY, CDR2 SVGAGI. The CDR3 totals 12 residues. Deletions cut 6 bases from V and 8 bases from J, with 11 bases between.

The CDR3 DNA sequence: TGTGCCAGCAGTGAAAGTGGCGGGTCTGGAACCTACGAGCAGTACTTC. Amino acid sequence: CASSESGGSGTYEQYF. V gene TRBV25-1 combines with J gene TRBJ2-7, with TRBD2 as a possible D gene (5 bases). Germline V gives CDR1 MGHDK, CDR2 SYGVNS. Trimming removed 2 bases from V and 2 bases from J, with 16 bases in between. This CDR3 has 16 residues.

The chain joins TRBV28 to TRBJ1-2, with a possible D match to TRBD1 (6 bases). Trimming removed 6 bases at V and 4 bases at J, with 15 bases between. Germline assignment: CDR1 MDHEN and CDR2 SYDVKM. The length of the CDR3 is 14 residues. CDR3 in amino acids: CASSQGHPSYGYTF. The CDR3 coding sequence is TGTGCCAGCAGCCAGGGGCACCCTTCCTATGGCTACACCTTC.